These 15 T cell receptor beta chains share one sample of origin, sequenced in a study of T cell changes during pregnancy in multiple sclerosis. The table came from immunoSEQ multiplex PCR; TCRdb's copy has only in-frame clones and leaves some out. The data hold tens of thousands of clones, with about 90% observed a single time. The sample in question was CD4+ T cells from peripheral blood mononuclear cells, obtained in the second trimester of pregnancy. The origin of the receptors is a female donor with multiple sclerosis, enrolled in a pregnancy study.

The chain has TRBV28 and TRBJ1-2; no reliable D call. CDR1 is MDHEN, CDR2 SYDVKM, per germline. The germline V and J ends were trimmed by 2 bases and 8 bases, with 12 bases remaining between them. The CDR3 loop spans 13 amino acids. CDR3: CASSLGSGRGYTF. The CDR3 DNA follows: TGTGCCAGCAGTTTAGGTTCCGGCAGGGGCTACACCTTC.

DNA for the CDR3: TGTGCCAGCAGCGCACCTAGGGGGGGTATCTCTAGCACAGATACGCAGTATTTT. Protein sequence: CASSAPRGGISSTDTQYF. V is TRBV7-2 and J is TRBJ2-3; tentatively, D is TRBD2 (7 bases). CDR3 length: 18 residues. V dropped 5 bases and J dropped 0 bases, with 21 bases sitting between them. The germline V gene has CDR1 SGHTA and CDR2 FQGNSA.

The rearrangement links TRBV27 to TRBJ2-3, with D possibly being TRBD1 (6 bases). V lost 6 bases and J 0 bases, leaving 10 bases between the germline ends. This CDR3 is 14 amino acids long. Germline lookup yields CDR1 MNHEY and CDR2 SMNVEV (reference sequence). The CDR3 DNA sequence: TGTGCCAGCAGAGGACAGTTAAGCACAGATACGCAGTATTTT. Encoded protein: CASRGQLSTDTQYF.

The J gene is TRBJ2-7, the V gene TRBV5-4, with 12 bases matching TRBD2. With V trimmed by 0 bases and J by 6 bases, 7 bases remained unmatched. Looked up from germline, CDR1 is SGHNT and CDR2 is YYREEE (reference sequence). This CDR3 comprises 16 residues. The CDR3 reads CASSLGLAGVSGEQYF. In nucleotides, the CDR3 is TGTGCCAGCAGCTTGGGACTAGCGGGAGTGAGCGGCGAGCAGTACTTC.

The table lists this clone with a few counts. The rearrangement uses TRBV7-3 and TRBJ1-1, with D possibly matching TRBD1 (6 bases). Germline-derived CDR1 and CDR2 are SGHTA and FQGTGA. The CDR3 covers 16 residues. Trimming shortened V by 5 bases and J by 3 bases, and 19 bases separated the two germline ends. CDR3 amino acids: CASSPNPGGRYTEAFF. The CDR3 nucleotides read TGTGCCAGCAGCCCAAACCCCGGGGGGCGATACACTGAAGCTTTCTTT.

The chain uses TRBV7-2 and TRBJ2-1; maybe TRBD2 (6 bases). Germline CDR1 is SGHTA and CDR2 is FQGNSA. The CDR3 extends over 15 amino acids. V gave up 8 bases and J gave up 4 bases, with 18 bases separating them. The CDR3 DNA sequence: TGTGCCAGCTACCCGAGGGAGGCAGGGTACAATGAGCAGTTCTTC. This translates into CASYPREAGYNEQFF.

The chain carries TRBV18 and TRBJ1-5; D uncertain. The CDR3 is 14 residues long. CDR1 and CDR2 (germline): KGHSH, LQKENI. V dropped 3 bases and J dropped 1 base, with 7 bases sitting between them. CDR3 region: CASSPGQSNQPQHF. CDR3 DNA: TGTGCCAGCTCACCTGGGCAAAGCAATCAGCCCCAGCATTTT.

This clone has a single count. The chain joins TRBV10-3 to TRBJ2-7, with 9 bases that match TRBD2. Trimming cost V 5 bases and J 7 bases; bases outside gene matches: 12. CDR1 is ENHRY, CDR2 SYGVKD, per germline. The CDR3 has 15 residues. Here the CDR3 DNA reads TGTGCCATCAGTCAGGCCGGGACTAGCTTTTTAGAGCAGTACTTC. It is translated as CAISQAGTSFLEQYF.

This sequence joins TRBV7-9 and TRBJ2-3; D unresolved. The CDR3 runs 14 residues. Deletions cut 5 bases from V and 2 bases from J, with 11 bases between. Germline V lookup: CDR1 SEHNR, CDR2 FQNEAQ (reference sequence). Here the CDR3 DNA reads TGTGCCAGCAGCCCTGATCGGGTCACAGATACGCAGTATTTT. It yields the protein CASSPDRVTDTQYF.

The V and J genes are TRBV28 and TRBJ1-1, with D unclear. Germline CDR1 and CDR2: MDHEN and SYDVKM. V was pared by 2 bases and J by 8 bases, with 12 bases between. The CDR3 is 13 residues long. DNA of the CDR3: TGTGCCAGCAGTTTAGGTCTGCCAGTAGAAGCTTTCTTT. The encoded protein is CASSLGLPVEAFF.

The V call is TRBV14, the J call TRBJ2-3, with 10 bases aligning to TRBD2. This CDR3 is 15 amino acids long. V trimming: 6 bases; J trimming: 3 bases; junction bases outside the gene matches: 6. Per germline, CDR1 SGHDN and CDR2 FVKESK. The CDR3 spells CASSLAGVGTDTQYF. The CDR3 nucleotides are TGTGCCAGCAGTCTAGCGGGAGTAGGGACAGATACGCAGTATTTT.

The sample holds a few counts of this clone. The genes are TRBV5-6 and TRBJ1-1; 8 nucleotides match TRBD1. V lost 4 bases and J lost 0; bases outside the gene matches: 5. Germline V lookup: CDR1 SGHDT, CDR2 YYEEEE. This CDR3 comprises 15 residues. The CDR3 loop reads CASSPRQGMNTEAFF. CDR3 sequence (DNA): TGTGCCAGCAGCCCCAGACAGGGGATGAACACTGAAGCTTTCTTT.

The V and J genes are TRBV15 and TRBJ1-6, with a tentative D call TRBD1 (5 bases). This CDR3 contains 16 residues. Germline CDR1 LNHNV, CDR2 YYDKDF (reference sequence). V was pared by 4 bases and J by 6 bases, with 16 bases between. CDR3 amino acids: CATSKDRQGGNSPLHF. The CDR3 nucleotides are TGTGCCACCAGCAAAGATAGGCAGGGTGGTAATTCACCCCTCCACTTT.

This chain connects TRBV5-1 to TRBJ1-2; D might be TRBD1 (6 bases). Trimming shortened V by 4 bases and J by 5 bases, and 12 bases separated the two germline ends. The length of the CDR3 is 13 residues. CDR1 and CDR2 from the germline V gene are SGHRS and YFSETQ. The DNA for the CDR3 is TGCGCCAGCAGCCCAGACAGGAGGTATGGCTACACCTTC. This codes for CASSPDRRYGYTF. Full variable domain (missing parts from reference TRBV5-1 and TRBJ1-2): KAGVTQTPRYLIKTRGQQVTLSCSPISGHRSVSWYQQTPGQGLQFLFEYFSETQRNKGNFPGRFSGRQFSNSRSEMNVSTLELGDSALYLCASSPDRRYGYTFGSGTRLTVV.

The CDR3, as DNA: TGTGCCACCCGCGGGGCGGGAGGGCCTCAGACCCAGTACTTC. Its translation: CATRGAGGPQTQYF. The chain carries TRBV7-6 and TRBJ2-5, with 9 bases identical to TRBD2. Trimming took 10 bases from V and 6 from J; bases not matched to a gene: 12. Germline V lookup: CDR1 SGHVS, CDR2 FNYEAQ. The CDR3 consists of 14 residues.